The TCR beta chain described here comes from a study of shared clonotypes between healthy human individuals. The CDR3 spans 14 residues. The germline V and J ends were trimmed by 5 bases and 1 base, with 8 bases remaining between them. The germline gives CDR1 SGHTA, CDR2 FQGNSA. For this clone: A much more abundant neighbour one base away suggests this may be a read error. This same CDR3 is encoded by further DNA sequences in the sample.

Produced via immunoSEQ multiplex PCR; TCRdb's table is partial and in-frame only. The repertoire includes around 1 million clones, 70% to 85% of them detected once, and over 1.3% sits in the top ten. The sequence was collected from a man younger than 30 in good health. The sample was memory CD4+ T cells sorted from blood. Subset indicated: CD45RA-negative fraction. This chain links TRBV7-2 with TRBJ2-2, with D perhaps matching TRBD1 (6 bases). In nucleotides, the CDR3 is TGTGCCAGCAGCCTGACAGGGAACACCGGGGAGCTGTTTTTT. It specifies CASSLTGNTGELFF.